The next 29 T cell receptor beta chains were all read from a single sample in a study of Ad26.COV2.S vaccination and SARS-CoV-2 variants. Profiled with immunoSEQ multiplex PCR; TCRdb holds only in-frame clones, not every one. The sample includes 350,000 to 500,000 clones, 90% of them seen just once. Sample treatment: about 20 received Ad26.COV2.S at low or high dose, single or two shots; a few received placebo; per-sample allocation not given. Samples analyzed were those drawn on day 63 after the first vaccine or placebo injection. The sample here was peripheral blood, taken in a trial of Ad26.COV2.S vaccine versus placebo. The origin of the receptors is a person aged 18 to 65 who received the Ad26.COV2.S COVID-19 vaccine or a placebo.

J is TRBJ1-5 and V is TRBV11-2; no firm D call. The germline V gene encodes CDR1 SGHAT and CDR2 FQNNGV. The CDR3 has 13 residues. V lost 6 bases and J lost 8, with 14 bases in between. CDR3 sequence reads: CASSLDPGEPQHF. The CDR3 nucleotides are TGTGCCAGCAGTCTAGACCCGGGAGAGCCCCAGCATTTT. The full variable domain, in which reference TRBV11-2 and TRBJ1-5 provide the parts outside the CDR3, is EAGVAQSPRYKIIEKRQSVAFWCNPISGHATLYWYQQILGQGPKLLIQFQNNGVVDDSQLPKDRFSAERLKGVDSTLKIQPAKLEDSAVYLCASSLDPGEPQHFGDGTRLSIL.

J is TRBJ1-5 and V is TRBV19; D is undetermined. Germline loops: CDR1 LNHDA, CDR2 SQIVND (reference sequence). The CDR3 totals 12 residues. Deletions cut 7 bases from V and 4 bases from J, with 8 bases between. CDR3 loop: CASTDTNQPQHF. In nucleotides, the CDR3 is TGTGCCAGTACCGACACGAATCAGCCCCAGCATTTT.

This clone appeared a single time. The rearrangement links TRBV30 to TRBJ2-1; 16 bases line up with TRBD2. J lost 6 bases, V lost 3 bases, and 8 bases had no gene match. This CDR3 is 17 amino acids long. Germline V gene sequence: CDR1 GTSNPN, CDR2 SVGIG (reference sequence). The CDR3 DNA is TGTGCCTGGAGCCAACCCGGGACTAGCGGGAGGGGCAATGAGCAGTTCTTC. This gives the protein CAWSQPGTSGRGNEQFF.

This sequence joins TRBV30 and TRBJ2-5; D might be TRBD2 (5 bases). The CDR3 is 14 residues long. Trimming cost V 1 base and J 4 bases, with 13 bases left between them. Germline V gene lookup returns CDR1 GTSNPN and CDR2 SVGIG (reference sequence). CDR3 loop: CAWSELVMGETQYF. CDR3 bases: TGTGCCTGGAGTGAACTAGTGATGGGAGAGACCCAGTACTTC. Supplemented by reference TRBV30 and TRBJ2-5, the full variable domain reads SQTIHQWPATLVQPVGSPLSLECTVEGTSNPNLYWYRQAAGRGLQLLFYSVGIGQISSEVPQNLSASRPQDRQFILSSKKLLLSDSGFYLCAWSELVMGETQYFGPGTRLLVL.

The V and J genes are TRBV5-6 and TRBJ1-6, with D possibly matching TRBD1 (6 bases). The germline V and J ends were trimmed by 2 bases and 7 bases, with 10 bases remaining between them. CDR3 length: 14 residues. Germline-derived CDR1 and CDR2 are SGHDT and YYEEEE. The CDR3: CASSLQGGNSPLHF. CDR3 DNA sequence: TGTGCCAGCAGCTTACAGGGAGGCAATTCACCCCTCCACTTT.

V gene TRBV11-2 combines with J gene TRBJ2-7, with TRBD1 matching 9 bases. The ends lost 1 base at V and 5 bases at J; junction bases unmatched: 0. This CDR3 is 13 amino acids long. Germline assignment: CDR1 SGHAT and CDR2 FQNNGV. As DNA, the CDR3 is TGTGCCAGCAGCTTAGGACAGGGGGACGAGCAGTACTTC. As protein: CASSLGQGDEQYF.

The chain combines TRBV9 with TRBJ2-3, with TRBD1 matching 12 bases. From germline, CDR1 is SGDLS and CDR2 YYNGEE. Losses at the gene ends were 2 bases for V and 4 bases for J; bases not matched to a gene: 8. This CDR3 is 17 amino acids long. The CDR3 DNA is TGTGCCAGCAGCGTCCGTACCGGGACAGGGGGCCCAGATACGCAGTATTTT. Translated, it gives CASSVRTGTGGPDTQYF. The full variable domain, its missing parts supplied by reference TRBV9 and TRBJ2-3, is DSGVTQTPKHLITATGQRVTLRCSPRSGDLSVYWYQQSLDQGLQFLIQYYNGEERAKGNILERFSAQQFPDLHSELNLSSLELGDSALYFCASSVRTGTGGPDTQYFGPGTRLTVL.

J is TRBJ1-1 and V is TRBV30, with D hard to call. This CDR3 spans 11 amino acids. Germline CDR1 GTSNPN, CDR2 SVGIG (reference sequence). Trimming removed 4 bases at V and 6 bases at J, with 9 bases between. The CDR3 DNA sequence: TGTGCCTGGACGTCAGGCGCTGAAGCTTTCTTT. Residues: CAWTSGAEAFF.

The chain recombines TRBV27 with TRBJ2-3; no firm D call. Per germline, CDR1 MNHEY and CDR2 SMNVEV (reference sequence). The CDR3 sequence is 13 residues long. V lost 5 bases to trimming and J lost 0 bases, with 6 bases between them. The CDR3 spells CASSPTSTDTQYF. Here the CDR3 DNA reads TGTGCCAGCAGTCCCACTAGCACAGATACGCAGTATTTT.

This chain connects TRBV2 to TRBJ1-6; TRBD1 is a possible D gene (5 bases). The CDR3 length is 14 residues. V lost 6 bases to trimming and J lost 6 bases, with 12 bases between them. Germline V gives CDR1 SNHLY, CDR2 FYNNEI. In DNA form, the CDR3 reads TGTGCCAGCAGGGACGGGGACGGTAATTCACCCCTCCACTTT. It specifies CASRDGDGNSPLHF.

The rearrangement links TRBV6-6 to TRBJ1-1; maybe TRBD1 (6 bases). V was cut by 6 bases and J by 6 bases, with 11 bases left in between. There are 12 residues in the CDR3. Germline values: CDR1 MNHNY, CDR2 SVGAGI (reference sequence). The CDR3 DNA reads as TGTGCCAGCAGCCAGGACAGTTCTGAAGCTTTCTTT. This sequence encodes CASSQDSSEAFF.

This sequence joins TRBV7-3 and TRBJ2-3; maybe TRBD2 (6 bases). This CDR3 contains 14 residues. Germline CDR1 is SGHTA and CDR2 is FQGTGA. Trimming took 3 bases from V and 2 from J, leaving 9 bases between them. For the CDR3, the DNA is TGTGCCAGCAGCTTCGGGACTTTCACAGATACGCAGTATTTT. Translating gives CASSFGTFTDTQYF.

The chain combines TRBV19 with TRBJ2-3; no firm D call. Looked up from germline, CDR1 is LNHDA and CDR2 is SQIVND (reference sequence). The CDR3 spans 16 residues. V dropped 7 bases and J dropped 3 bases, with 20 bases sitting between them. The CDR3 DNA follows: TGTGCCAGTACCCCGCGCCGGGCCCCCGGAACAGATACGCAGTATTTT. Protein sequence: CASTPRRAPGTDTQYF.

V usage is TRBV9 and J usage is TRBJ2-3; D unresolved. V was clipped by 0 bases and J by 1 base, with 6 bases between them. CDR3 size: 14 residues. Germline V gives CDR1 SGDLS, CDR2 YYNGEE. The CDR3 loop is CASSVVSRTDTQYF. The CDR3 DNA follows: TGTGCCAGCAGCGTAGTGAGCCGCACAGATACGCAGTATTTT.

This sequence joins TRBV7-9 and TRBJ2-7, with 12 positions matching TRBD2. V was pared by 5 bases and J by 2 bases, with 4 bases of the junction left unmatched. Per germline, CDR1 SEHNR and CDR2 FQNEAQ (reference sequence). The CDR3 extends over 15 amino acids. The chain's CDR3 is CASSELAGGPYEQYF. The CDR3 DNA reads TGTGCCAGCAGCGAACTAGCGGGAGGTCCCTACGAGCAGTACTTC. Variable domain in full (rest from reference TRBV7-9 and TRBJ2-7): DTGVSQNPRHKITKRGQNVTFRCDPISEHNRLYWYRQTLGQGPEFLTYFQNEAQLEKSRLLSDRFSAERPKGSFSTLEIQRTEQGDSAMYLCASSELAGGPYEQYFGPGTRLTVT.

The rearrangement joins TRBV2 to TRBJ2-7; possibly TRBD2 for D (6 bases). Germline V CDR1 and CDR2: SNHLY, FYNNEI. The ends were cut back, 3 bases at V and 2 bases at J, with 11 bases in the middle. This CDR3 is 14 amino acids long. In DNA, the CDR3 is TGTGCCAGCAGTGAGTGGGACTGGGCCTACGAGCAGTACTTC. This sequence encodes CASSEWDWAYEQYF.

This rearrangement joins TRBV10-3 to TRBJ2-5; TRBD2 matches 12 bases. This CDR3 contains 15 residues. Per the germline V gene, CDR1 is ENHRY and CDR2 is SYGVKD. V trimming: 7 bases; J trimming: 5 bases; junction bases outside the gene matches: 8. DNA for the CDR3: TGTGCCATCAAGGCTAGCGGGAGGGATAAGGAGACCCAGTACTTC. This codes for CAIKASGRDKETQYF.

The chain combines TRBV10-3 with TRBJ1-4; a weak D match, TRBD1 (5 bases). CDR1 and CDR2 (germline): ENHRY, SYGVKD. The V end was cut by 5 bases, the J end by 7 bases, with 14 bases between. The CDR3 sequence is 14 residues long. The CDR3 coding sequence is TGTGCCATCAGTCCGGGACGGGGAACTGAAAAACTGTTTTTT. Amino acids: CAISPGRGTEKLFF.

CDR3 in amino acids: CASSFRLFGARSTDTQYF. The CDR3 DNA sequence: TGTGCCAGCAGCTTCCGGCTGTTTGGCGCCCGGTCCACAGATACGCAGTATTTT. The chain joins TRBV5-4 to TRBJ2-3; no firm D call. Trimming stripped 2 bases from V and 2 bases from J, with 21 bases between. This CDR3 is built from 18 residues. Germline CDR1 reads SGHNT; CDR2 reads YYREEE (reference sequence).

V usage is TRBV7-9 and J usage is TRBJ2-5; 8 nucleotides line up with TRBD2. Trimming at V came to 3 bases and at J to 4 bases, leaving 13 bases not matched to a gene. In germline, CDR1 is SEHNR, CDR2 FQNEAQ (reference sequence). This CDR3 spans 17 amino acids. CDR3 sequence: CASSFWRGAEDIETQYF. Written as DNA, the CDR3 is TGTGCCAGCAGCTTCTGGCGGGGGGCCGAGGACATAGAGACCCAGTACTTC.

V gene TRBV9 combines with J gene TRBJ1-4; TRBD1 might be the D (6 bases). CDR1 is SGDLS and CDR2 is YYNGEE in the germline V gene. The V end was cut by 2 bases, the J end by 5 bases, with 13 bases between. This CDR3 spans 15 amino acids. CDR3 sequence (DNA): TGTGCCAGCAGCGTGAATTACAGGGTCAATGAAAAACTGTTTTTT. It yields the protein CASSVNYRVNEKLFF.

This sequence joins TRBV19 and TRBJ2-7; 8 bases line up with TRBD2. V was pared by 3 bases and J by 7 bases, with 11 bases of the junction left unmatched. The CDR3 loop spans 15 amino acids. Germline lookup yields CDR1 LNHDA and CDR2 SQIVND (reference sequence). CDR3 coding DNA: TGTGCCAGTAGTATGAAAGAGGGACTAGTGGGAGAGCAGTACTTC. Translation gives CASSMKEGLVGEQYF.

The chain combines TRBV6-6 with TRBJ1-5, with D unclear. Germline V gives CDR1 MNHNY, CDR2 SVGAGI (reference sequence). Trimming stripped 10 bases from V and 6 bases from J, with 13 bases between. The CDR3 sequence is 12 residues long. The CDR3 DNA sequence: TGTGCCACCGCCCCTACGGGTCAGCCCCAGCATTTT. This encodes CATAPTGQPQHF.

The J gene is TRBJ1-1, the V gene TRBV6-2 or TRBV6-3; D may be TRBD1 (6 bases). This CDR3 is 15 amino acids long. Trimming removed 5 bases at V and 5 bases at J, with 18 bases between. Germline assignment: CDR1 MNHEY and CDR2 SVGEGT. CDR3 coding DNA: TGTGCCAGCAGTCGGCCCGGGACATCGAGTACTGAAGCTTTCTTT. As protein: CASSRPGTSSTEAFF.

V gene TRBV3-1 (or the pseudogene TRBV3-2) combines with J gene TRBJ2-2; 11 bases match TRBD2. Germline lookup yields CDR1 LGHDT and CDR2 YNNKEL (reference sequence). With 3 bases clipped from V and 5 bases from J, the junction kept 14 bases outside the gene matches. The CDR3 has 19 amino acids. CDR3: CASSHLRRASGRWTGELFF. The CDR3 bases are TGTGCCAGCAGCCATCTAAGACGGGCTAGCGGGAGGTGGACCGGGGAGCTGTTTTTT.

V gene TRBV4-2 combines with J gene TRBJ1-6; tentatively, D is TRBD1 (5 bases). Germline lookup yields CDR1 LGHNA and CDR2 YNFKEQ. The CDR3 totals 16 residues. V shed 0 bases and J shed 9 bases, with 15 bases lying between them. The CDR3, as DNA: TGTGCCAGCAGCCAAGATTTTCGGCAGGGTGGTTCACCCCTCCACTTT. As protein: CASSQDFRQGGSPLHF.

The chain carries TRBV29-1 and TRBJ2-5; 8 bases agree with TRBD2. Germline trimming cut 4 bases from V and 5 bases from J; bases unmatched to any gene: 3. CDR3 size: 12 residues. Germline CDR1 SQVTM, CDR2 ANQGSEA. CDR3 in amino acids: CSVAGGPETQYF. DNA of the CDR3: TGCAGCGTTGCGGGAGGGCCGGAGACCCAGTACTTC.

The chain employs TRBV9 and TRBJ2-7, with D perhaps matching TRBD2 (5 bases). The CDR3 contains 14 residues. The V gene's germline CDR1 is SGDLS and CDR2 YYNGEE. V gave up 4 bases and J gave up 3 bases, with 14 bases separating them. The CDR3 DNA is TGTGCCAGCAGCCCTCGAGGGAGCGGCTACGAGCAGTACTTC. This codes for CASSPRGSGYEQYF.

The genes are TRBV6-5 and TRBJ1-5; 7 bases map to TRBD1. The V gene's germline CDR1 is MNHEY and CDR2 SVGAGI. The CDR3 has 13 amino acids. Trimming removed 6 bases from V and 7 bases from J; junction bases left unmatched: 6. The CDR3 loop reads CASSPTGKQPQHF. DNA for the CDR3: TGTGCCAGCAGCCCGACAGGGAAGCAGCCCCAGCATTTT.